This T cell receptor (beta chain) originates from a study of blood T cells in healthy people across ages. Points from the study as a whole: Significant beta diversity loss was already apparent by age approximately 40, declining roughly linearly.

Looked up from germline, CDR1 is SNHLY and CDR2 is FYNNEI. Germline trimming cut 3 bases from V and 2 bases from J; bases unmatched to any gene: 6. CDR3 length equals 15 residues. It was with a sample-barcoded 5' primer and a J-beta primer mix that a second PCR of about 6 to 12 cycles was run. Using its own MiXCR run on the 5' RACE reads, TCRdb lists one record per CDR3 protein. The sample holds roughly 1.5 million distinct CDR3 sequences, 42% seen once. This clonotype has just a few counts. Its target is not known. With each sample, at least 6 micrograms of total RNA were extracted. The receptor was isolated from a woman aged 18-29 years in good health. This sequence joins TRBV2 and TRBJ1-1, with 7 bases matching TRBD1. The sequencing input was blood. CDR3 nucleotide sequence: TGTGCCAGCAGTGACTTCGACAGGGTAAACACTGAAGCTTTCTTT. Translated: CASSDFDRVNTEAFF.